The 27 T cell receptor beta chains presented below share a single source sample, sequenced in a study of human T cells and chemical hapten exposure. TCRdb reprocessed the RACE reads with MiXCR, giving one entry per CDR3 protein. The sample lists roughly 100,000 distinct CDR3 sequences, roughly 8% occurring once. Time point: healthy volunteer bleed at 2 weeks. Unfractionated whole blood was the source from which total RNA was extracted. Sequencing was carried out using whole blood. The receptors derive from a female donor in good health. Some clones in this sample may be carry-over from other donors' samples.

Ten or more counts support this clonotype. The CDR3 DNA reads TGCAGCGTTGTAGGAGCAGGGGGGAACACTGAAGCTTTCTTT. Translation: CSVVGAGGNTEAFF. The chain joins TRBV29-1 to TRBJ1-1; 7 bases align to TRBD1. Trimming removed 4 bases from V and 1 base from J; junction bases left unmatched: 6. CDR1 and CDR2 (germline): SQVTM, ANQGSEA. CDR3 length: 14 amino acids.

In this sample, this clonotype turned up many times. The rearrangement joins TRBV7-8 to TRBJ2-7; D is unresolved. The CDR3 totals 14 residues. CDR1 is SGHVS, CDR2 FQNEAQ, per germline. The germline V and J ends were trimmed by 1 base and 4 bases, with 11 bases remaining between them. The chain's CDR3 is CASSLDPLGYEQYF. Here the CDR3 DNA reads TGTGCCAGCAGCTTAGACCCTCTGGGGTACGAGCAGTACTTC. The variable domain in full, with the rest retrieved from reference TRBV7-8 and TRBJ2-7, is GAGVSQSPRYKVAKRGQDVALRCDPISGHVSLFWYQQALGQGPEFLTYFQNEAQLDKSGLPSDRFFAERPEGSVSTLKIQRTQQEDSAVYLCASSLDPLGYEQYFGPGTRLTVT.

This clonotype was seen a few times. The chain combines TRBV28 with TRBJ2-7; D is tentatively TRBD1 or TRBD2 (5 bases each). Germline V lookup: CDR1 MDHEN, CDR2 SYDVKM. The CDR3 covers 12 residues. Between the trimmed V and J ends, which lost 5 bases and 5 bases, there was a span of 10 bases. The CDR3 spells CASSGTEDEQYF. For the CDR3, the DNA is TGTGCCAGCAGTGGGACGGAGGACGAGCAGTACTTC.

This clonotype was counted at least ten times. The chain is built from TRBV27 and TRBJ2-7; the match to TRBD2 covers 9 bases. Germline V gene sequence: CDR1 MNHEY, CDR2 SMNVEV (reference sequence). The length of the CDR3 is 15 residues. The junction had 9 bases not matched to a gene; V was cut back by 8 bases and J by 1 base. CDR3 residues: CASRVRAGGSYEQYF. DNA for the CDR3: TGTGCCAGCCGGGTTCGTGCGGGAGGGTCCTACGAGCAGTACTTC.

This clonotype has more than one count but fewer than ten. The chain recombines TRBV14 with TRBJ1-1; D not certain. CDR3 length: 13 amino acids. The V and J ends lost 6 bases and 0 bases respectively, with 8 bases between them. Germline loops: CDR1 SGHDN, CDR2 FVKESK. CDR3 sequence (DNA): TGTGCCAGCAGGGGATTTCTGAACACTGAAGCTTTCTTT. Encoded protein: CASRGFLNTEAFF.

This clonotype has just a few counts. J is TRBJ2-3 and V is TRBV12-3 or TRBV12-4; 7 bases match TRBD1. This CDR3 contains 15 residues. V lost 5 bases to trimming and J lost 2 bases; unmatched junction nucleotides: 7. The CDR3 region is CASSTPGTDTDTQYF. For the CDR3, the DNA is TGTGCCAGCAGTACCCCCGGGACAGACACAGATACGCAGTATTTT.

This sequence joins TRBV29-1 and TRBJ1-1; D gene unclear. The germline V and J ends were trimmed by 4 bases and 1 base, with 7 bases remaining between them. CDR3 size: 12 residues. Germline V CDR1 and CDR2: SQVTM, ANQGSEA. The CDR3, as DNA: TGCAGCGTTGCGGACGGGAACACTGAAGCTTTCTTT. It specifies CSVADGNTEAFF.

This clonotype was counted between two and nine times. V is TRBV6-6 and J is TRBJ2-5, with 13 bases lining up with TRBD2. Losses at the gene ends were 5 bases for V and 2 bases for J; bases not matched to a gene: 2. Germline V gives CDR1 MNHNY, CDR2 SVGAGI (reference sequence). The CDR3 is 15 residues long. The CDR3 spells CASSQGLAGQETQYF. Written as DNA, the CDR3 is TGTGCCAGCAGTCAGGGACTAGCGGGACAAGAGACCCAGTACTTC.

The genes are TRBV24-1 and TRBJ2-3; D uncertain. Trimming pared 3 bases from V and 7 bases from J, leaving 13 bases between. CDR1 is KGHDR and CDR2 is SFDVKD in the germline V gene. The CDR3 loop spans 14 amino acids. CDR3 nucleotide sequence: TGTGCCACCAGTGATCCGAAGACCGTCCATACGCAGTATTTT. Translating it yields CATSDPKTVHTQYF.

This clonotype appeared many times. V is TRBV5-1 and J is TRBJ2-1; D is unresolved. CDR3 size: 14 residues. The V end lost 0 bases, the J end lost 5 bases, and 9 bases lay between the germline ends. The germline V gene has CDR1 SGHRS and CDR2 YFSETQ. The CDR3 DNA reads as TGCGCCAGCAGCTTGGATCTCTACAACAATGAGCAGTTCTTC. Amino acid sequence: CASSLDLYNNEQFF. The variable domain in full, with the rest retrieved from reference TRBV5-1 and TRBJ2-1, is KAGVTQTPRYLIKTRGQQVTLSCSPISGHRSVSWYQQTPGQGLQFLFEYFSETQRNKGNFPGRFSGRQFSNSRSEMNVSTLELGDSALYLCASSLDLYNNEQFFGPGTRLTVL.

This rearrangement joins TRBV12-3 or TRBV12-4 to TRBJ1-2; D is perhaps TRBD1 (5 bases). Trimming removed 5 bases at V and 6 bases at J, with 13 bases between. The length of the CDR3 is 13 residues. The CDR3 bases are TGTGCCAGCAGTCAAACCGGACATAATGGCTACACCTTC. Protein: CASSQTGHNGYTF.

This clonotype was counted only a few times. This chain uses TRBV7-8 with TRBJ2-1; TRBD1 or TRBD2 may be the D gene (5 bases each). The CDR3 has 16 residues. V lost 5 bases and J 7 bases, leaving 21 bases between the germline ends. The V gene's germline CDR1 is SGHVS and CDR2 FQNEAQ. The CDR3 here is CASSPQGTQSLNEQFF. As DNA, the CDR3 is TGTGCCAGCAGCCCGCAAGGGACCCAATCCCTTAATGAGCAGTTCTTC.

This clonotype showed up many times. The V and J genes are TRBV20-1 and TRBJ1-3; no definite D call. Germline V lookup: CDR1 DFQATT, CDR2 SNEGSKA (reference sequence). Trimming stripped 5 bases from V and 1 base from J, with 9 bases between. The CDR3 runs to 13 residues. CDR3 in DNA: TGCAGTGCTGCTGTGGATTCTGGAAACACCATATATTTT. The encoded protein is CSAAVDSGNTIYF.

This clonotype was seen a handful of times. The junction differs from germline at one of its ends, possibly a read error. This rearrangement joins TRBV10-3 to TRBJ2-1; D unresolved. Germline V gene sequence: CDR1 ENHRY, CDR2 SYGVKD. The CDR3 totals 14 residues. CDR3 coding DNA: TGTGCCATCAATGAGAATCAGGCGCCCAATGAGCAGTTCTTC. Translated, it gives CAINENQAPNEQFF.

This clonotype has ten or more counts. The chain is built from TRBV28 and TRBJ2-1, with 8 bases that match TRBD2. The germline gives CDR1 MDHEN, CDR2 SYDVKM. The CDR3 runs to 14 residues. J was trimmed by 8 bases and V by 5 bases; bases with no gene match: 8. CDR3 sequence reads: CASSAGLVSYEQFF. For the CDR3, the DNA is TGTGCCAGCAGTGCGGGACTAGTAAGCTATGAGCAGTTCTTC. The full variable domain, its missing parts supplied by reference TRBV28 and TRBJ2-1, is DVKVTQSSRYLVKRTGEKVFLECVQDMDHENMFWYRQDPGLGLRLIYFSYDVKMKEKGDIPEGYSVSREKKERFSLILESASTNQTSMYLCASSAGLVSYEQFFGPGTRLTVL.

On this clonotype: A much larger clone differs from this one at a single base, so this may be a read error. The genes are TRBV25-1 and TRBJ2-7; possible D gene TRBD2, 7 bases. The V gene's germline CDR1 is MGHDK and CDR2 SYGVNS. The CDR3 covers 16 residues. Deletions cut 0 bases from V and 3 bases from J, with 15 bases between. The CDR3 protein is CASSEYLGRGGYEQYF. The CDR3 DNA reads TGTGCCAGCAGTGAATATCTCGGAAGGGGGGGCTACGAGCAGTACTTC.

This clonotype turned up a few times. Here the CDR3 reads CASRSPLGAGTISEQYF. CDR3 DNA: TGTGCCAGCAGATCACCCCTCGGGGCGGGAACGATAAGCGAGCAGTACTTC. The rearrangement joins TRBV28 to TRBJ2-7; a possible D gene is TRBD2 (6 bases). The CDR3 extends over 17 amino acids. V lost 6 bases and J 6 bases, leaving 27 bases between the germline ends. The germline CDR1 and CDR2 sequences are MDHEN and SYDVKM.

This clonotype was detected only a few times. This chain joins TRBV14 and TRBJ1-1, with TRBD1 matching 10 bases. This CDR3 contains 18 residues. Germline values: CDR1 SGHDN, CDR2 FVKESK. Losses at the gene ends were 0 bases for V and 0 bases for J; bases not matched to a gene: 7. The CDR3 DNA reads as TGTGCCAGCAGCCAAGATTGGGGGACAGGGGAGATGAACACTGAAGCTTTCTTT. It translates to CASSQDWGTGEMNTEAFF.

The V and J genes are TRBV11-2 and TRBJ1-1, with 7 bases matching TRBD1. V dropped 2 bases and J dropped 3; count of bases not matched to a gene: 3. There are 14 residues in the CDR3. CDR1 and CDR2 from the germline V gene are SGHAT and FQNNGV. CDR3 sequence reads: CASSLQGEYTEAFF. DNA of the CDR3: TGTGCCAGCAGCTTACAGGGGGAGTACACTGAAGCTTTCTTT.

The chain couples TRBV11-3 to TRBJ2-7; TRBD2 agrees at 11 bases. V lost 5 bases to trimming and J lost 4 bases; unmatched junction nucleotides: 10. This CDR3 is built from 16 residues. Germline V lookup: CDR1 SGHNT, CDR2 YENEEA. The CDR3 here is CASSQLTTSGTYEQYF. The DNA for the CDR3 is TGTGCCAGCAGCCAACTGACGACTAGCGGGACATACGAGCAGTACTTC.

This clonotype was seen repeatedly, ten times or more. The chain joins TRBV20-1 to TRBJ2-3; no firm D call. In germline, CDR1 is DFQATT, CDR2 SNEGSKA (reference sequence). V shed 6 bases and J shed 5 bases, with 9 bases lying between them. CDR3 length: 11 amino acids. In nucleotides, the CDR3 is TGCAGTGCCCCGGGCCGAGATACGCAGTATTTT. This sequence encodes CSAPGRDTQYF.

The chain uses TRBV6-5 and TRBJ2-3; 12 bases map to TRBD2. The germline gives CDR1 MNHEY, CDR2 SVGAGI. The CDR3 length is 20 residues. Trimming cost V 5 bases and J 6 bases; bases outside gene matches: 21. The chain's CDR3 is CASSTQGAASGRAGLDTQYF. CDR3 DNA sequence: TGTGCCAGCAGTACCCAGGGGGCGGCTAGCGGGAGGGCCGGGCTGGATACGCAGTATTTT.

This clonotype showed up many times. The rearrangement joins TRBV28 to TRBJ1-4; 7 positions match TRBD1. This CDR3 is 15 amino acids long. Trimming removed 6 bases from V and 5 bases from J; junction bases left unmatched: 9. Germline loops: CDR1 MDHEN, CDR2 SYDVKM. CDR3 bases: TGTGCCAGCAGCAATACGGGACAGAGAAATGAAAAACTGTTTTTT. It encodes CASSNTGQRNEKLFF.

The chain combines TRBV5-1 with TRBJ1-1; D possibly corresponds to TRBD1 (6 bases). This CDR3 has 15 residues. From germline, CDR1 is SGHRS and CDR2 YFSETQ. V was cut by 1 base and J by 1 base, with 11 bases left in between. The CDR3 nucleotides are TGCGCCAGCAGCTTGTGGGCAGGGGCGAACACTGAAGCTTTCTTT. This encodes CASSLWAGANTEAFF.

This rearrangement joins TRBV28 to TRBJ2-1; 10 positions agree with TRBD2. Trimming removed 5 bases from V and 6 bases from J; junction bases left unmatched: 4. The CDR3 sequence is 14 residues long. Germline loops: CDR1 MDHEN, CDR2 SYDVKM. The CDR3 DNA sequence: TGTGCCAGCAGTGACAGGACTAGCGGCAATGAGCAGTTCTTC. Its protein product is CASSDRTSGNEQFF.

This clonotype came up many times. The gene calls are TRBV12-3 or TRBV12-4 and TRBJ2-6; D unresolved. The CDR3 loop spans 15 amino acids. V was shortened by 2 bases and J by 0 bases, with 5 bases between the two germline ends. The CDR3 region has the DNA TGTGCCAGCAGTTTACCTTACTCTGGGGCCAACGTCCTGACTTTC. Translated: CASSLPYSGANVLTF.

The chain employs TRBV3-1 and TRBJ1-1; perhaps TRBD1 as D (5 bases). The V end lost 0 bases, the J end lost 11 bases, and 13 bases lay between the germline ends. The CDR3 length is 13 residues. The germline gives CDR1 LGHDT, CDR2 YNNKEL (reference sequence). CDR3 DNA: TGTGCCAGCAGCCAAGATCGGGGGGAAATGGCTTTCTTT. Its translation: CASSQDRGEMAFF.